The sequence of this TCR beta chain was determined in a study of blood T cell repertoires in COVID-19. CDR3 length: 13 amino acids. Looked up from germline, CDR1 is SGHTA and CDR2 is FQGNSA. With 5 bases removed from V and 2 bases from J, the gap between germline ends came to 10 bases. Method: immunoSEQ multiplex PCR; TCRdb's copy keeps in-frame clones and lacks some. This table holds approximately 100,000 clones, about four fifths found once. The chain couples TRBV7-2 to TRBJ2-7; TRBD1 is a possible D gene (5 bases). The clonotype was recovered from a human donor in a cohort sampled during active COVID-19. The sequenced sample consisted of peripheral blood. In DNA, the CDR3 is TGTGCCAGCAGCCCCGACAGCGCCTACGAGCAGTACTTC. Protein sequence: CASSPDSAYEQYF.